This T cell receptor (beta chain) was documented in a study of blood T cell repertoires in COVID-19. There are 14 residues in the CDR3. The protocol was immunoSEQ multiplex PCR, while the TCRdb copy is restricted to in-frame clones and leaves out a portion. The sample holds some 290,000 clones, 90% seen once. The sequence was collected from a young woman who had been exposed to COVID-19. The genes are TRBV21-1 and TRBJ1-2; the D call in the table, TRBD1, was not verified against the DNA. TRBV21-1 is a pseudogene. The sequencing input was PBMCs or T cells enriched from blood (not recorded which). CDR3 coding DNA: TGTGCCAGCAGCAAAGCGACAGGGGGAAAGGGGTACACCTTC. The encoded protein is CASSKATGGKGYTF.